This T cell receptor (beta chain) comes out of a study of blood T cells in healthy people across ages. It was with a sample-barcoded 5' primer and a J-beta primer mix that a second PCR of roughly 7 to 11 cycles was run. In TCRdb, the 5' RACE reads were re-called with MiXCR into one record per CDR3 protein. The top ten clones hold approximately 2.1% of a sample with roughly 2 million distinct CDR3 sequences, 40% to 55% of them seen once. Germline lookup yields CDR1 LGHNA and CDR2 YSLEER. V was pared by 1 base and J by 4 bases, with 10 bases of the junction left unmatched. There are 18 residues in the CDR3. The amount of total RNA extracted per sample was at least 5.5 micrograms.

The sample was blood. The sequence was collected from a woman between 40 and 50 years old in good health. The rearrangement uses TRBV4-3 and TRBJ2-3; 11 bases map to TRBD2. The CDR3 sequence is CASSQVVASGGSADTQYF. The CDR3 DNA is TGCGCCAGCAGCCAAGTCGTGGCTAGCGGGGGGTCCGCAGATACGCAGTATTTT.